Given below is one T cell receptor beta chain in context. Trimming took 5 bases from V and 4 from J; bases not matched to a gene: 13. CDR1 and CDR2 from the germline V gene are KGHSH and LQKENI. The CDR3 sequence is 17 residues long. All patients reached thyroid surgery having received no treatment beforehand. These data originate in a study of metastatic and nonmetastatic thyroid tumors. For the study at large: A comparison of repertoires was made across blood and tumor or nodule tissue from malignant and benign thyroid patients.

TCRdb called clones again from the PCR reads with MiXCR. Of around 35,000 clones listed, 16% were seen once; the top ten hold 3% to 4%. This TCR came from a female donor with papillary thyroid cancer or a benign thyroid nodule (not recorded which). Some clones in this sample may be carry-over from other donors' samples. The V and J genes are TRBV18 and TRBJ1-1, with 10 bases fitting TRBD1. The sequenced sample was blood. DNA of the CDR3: TGTGCCAGCTCATCTACTATGAACGGACAGGGGGGCACTGAAGCTTTCTTT. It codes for CASSSTMNGQGGTEAFF. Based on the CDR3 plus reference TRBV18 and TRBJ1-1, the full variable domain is NAGVMQNPRHLVRRRGQEARLRCSPMKGHSHVYWYRQLPEEGLKFMVYLQKENIIDESGMPKERFSAEFPKEGPSILRIQQVVRGDSAAYFCASSSTMNGQGGTEAFFGQGTRLTVV.